What follows is one TCR beta chain and its context. TCRdb analysed the reads with MiXCR anew, one entry per CDR3 protein. This sample has 150,000 to 200,000 distinct CDR3 sequences, with 28% found just once. The CDR3 sequence is 13 residues long. Trimming shortened V by 6 bases and J by 8 bases, and 17 bases separated the two germline ends. From germline, CDR1 is DFQATT and CDR2 SNEGSKA (reference sequence). This record comes from a study of T cell repertoires in cytomegalovirus infection. Sequencing was done on a sample of PBMCs. This rearrangement joins TRBV20-1 to TRBJ1-5; D remains unclear. This clonotype originated in a human donor in good health (CMV status not recorded). Some clones in this sample may be carry-over from other donors' samples. The CDR3 region is CSAGMGFREPQHF. The CDR3 DNA sequence: TGCAGTGCGGGGATGGGATTTCGAGAGCCCCAGCATTTT.